This TCR beta chain is drawn from a study of blood T cell repertoires in COVID-19. Study overall: Some COVID-19 samples were acute and others convalescent; all came from the United States, Italy and Spain. From T cells, B-cell-depleted T cells, or PBMCs came the material, which was cDNA or gDNA.

CDR1 is SGHTA and CDR2 is FQGTGA in the germline V gene. The CDR3 runs to 16 residues. V trimming: 3 bases; J trimming: 7 bases; junction bases outside the gene matches: 8. How the authors handled the data: Reference gene primer amplification yielded estimated nucleated cell counts. The repertoire was sequenced with immunoSEQ multiplex PCR; TCRdb's copy has only in-frame clones and lacks some. The V and J calls and clone size were taken over from that table, and D and trimming were inferred from the DNA. The sample records about 34,000 clones, roughly 80% being singletons. The J gene is TRBJ2-2, the V gene TRBV7-3, with 10 bases identical to TRBD1. The specimen was peripheral blood. The source of this sequence is a human donor in a cohort sampled during active COVID-19. In DNA, the CDR3 is TGTGCCAGCAGCTTTGCCGGGACAGGGGTTGGCGGGGAGCTGTTTTTT. It specifies CASSFAGTGVGGELFF.